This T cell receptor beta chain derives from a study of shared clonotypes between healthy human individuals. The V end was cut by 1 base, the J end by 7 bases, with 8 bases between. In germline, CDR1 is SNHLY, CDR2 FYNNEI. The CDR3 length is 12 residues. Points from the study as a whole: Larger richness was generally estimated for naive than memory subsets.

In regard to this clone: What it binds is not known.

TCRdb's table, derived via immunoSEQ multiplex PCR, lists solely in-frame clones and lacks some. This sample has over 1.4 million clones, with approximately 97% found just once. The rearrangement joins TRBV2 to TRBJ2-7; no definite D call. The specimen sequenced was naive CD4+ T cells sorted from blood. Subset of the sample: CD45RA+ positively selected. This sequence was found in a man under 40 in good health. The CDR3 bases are TGTGCCAGCAGTGAAGTGGGCACGGAGCAGTACTTC. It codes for CASSEVGTEQYF.